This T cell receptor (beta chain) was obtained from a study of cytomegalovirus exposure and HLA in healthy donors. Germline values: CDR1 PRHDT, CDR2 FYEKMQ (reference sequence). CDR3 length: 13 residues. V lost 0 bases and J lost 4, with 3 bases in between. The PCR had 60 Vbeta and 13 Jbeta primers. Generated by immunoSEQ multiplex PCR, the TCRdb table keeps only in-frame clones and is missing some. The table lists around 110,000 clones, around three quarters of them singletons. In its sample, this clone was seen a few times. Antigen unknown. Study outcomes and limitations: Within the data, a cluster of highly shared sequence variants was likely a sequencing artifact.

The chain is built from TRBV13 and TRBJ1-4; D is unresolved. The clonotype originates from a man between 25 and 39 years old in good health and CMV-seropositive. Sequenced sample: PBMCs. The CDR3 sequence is CASSLGHNEKLFF. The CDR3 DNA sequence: TGTGCCAGCAGCTTAGGTCATAATGAAAAACTGTTTTTT.